This is a list of T cell receptor beta chains from one sample in a study of shared clonotypes between healthy human individuals. Assay: immunoSEQ multiplex PCR; the TCRdb copy retains only in-frame clones and omits some. The sample holds 1.5 million to 2.5 million clones, about 95% seen once. The sequenced sample consisted of naive CD8+ T cells sorted from blood. The source is a man younger than 35 in good health. Each CDR3 is given with its conserved first and last residue. Fields, in order: D gene, J gene, V gene, CDR3 protein, CDR3 DNA. A D gene is named only where the DNA matches it firmly.

- | TRBJ2-1 | TRBV10-3 | CAISRGNEQFF | TGTGCCATCAGCCGGGGCAATGAGCAGTTCTTC
TRBD2 | TRBJ2-2 | TRBV28 | CASRGLANTGELFF | TGTGCCAGCAGGGGACTAGCAAACACCGGGGAGCTGTTTTTT
TRBD2 | TRBJ2-3 | TRBV28 | CASSPWASGGAQDTQYF | TGTGCCAGCAGTCCGTGGGCTAGCGGGGGGGCCCAAGATACGCAGTATTTT
- | TRBJ1-2 | TRBV27 | CASSFSHNYGYTF | TGTGCCAGCAGTTTCAGTCATAACTATGGCTACACCTTC
- | TRBJ1-4 | TRBV6-5 | CASSYFRGEKLFF | TGTGCCAGCAGTTACTTCCGAGGTGAAAAACTGTTTTTT
- | TRBJ2-1 | TRBV6-5 | CASSVDWNNEQFF | TGTGCCAGCAGTGTCGACTGGAACAATGAGCAGTTCTTC
- | TRBJ2-7 | TRBV29-1 | CSVREPSGVYEQYF | TGCAGCGTAAGGGAGCCTTCGGGGGTATACGAGCAGTACTTC
- | TRBJ1-2 | TRBV6-1 | CASSENSVGYTF | TGTGCCAGCAGTGAAAATAGTGTTGGCTACACCTTC
- | TRBJ2-7 | TRBV19 | CASSIGYGSYEQYF | TGTGCCAGTAGTATAGGGTATGGCTCCTACGAGCAGTACTTC
TRBD2 | TRBJ2-7 | TRBV4-1 | CASSQVGGLSYEQYF | TGCGCCAGCAGCCAGGTGGGAGGGTTATCCTACGAGCAGTACTTC
- | TRBJ1-1 | TRBV2 | CASKAGVSAFF | TGTGCCAGCAAGGCAGGCGTCTCAGCTTTCTTT
TRBD2 | TRBJ2-1 | TRBV25-1 | CASSDSGADNEQFF | TGTGCCAGCAGTGATAGCGGGGCTGACAATGAGCAGTTCTTC
- | TRBJ2-7 | TRBV7-8 | CASSYQRGLAYEQYF | TGTGCCAGCAGCTACCAGAGGGGGTTAGCCTACGAGCAGTACTTC
- | TRBJ1-2 | TRBV10-3 | CAISESGRDRGYTF | TGTGCCATCAGTGAGTCGGGCAGGGACCGTGGCTACACCTTC
TRBD2 | TRBJ2-1 | TRBV7-9 | CASSPRTSGVWHEQFF | TGTGCCAGCAGCCCAAGGACTAGCGGGGTTTGGCATGAGCAGTTCTTC